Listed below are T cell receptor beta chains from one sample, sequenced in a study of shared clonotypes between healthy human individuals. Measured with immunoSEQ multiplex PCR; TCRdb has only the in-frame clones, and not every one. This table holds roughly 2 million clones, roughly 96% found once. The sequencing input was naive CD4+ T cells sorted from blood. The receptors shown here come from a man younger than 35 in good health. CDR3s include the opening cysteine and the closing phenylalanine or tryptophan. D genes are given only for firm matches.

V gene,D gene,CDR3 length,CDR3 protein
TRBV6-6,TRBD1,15,CASSRPGQSNEKLFF
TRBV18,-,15,CASSPPNSGANVLTF
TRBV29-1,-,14,CSVKGVTGTETQYF
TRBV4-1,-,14,CASSQAMADYEQYF
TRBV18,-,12,CATGGSNQPQHF
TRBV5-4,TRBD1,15,CASSGNRGLNTEAFF
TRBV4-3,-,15,CASSQRGALDTEAFF
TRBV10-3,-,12,CAISDPIGGAFF
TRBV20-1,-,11,CSRQGNGEQFF
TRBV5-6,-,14,CASSLSLAPDTQYF
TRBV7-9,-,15,CASSLATQSYNEQFF
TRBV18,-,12,CASSLNTDTQYF
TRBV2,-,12,CASSPAGLPLHF
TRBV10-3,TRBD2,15,CAISETLAGKNEQFF
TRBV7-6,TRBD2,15,CASSLGIGGSYEQYF
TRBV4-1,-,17,CASSKAPGPGVNQPQHF
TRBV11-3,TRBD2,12,CASSPTSGTPYF
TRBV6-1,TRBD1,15,CASSLQGAYNSPLHF
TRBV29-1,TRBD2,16,CSVAGLAGGWADTQYF
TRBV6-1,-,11,CASTILYGYTF
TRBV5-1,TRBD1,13,CASRGQGIETQYF
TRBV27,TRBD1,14,CASSSTGVERSQHF
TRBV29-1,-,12,CSVERPGTEAFF
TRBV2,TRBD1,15,CASSLTGEASYGYTF
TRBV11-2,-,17,CASSWLPRGPLQETQYF
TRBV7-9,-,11,CASSVNNEQFF
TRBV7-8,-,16,CASSLELYSSQNEQFF